This T cell receptor (beta chain) is drawn from a study of blood T cell repertoires in COVID-19. Trimming left V 4 bases short and J 7 bases short, with 19 bases between. Germline CDR1 reads GTSNPN; CDR2 reads SVGIG (reference sequence). CDR3 length: 14 residues. The data were produced by immunoSEQ multiplex PCR, yet TCRdb's version contains in-frame clones alone and is incomplete. The sample gives around 400,000 clones, roughly four fifths of which show up once; around 5% is in the top ten. This rearrangement joins TRBV30 to TRBJ1-2; D may be TRBD1 (6 bases). The source is a woman in her fifties or sixties who had recovered from COVID-19. Sequences were obtained from PBMCs or T cells enriched from blood (not recorded which). The CDR3 bases are TGTGCCTGGAAATTTCCAGGGGATTATCGTGGCTACACCTTC. This sequence encodes CAWKFPGDYRGYTF.